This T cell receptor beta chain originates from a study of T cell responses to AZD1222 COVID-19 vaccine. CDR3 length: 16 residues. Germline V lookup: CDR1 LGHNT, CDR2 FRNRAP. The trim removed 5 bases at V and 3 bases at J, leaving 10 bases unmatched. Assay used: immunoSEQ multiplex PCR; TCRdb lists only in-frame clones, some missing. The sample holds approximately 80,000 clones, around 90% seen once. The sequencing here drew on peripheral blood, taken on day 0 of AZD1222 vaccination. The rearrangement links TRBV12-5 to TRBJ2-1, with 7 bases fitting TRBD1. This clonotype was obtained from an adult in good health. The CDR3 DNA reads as TGTGCTAGTGGTCCCCCCGGGACAGTACACTACAATGAGCAGTTCTTC. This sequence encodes CASGPPGTVHYNEQFF.